The next 3 T cell receptor beta chains were all read from a single sample in a study of graft-versus-host responses after intestinal transplantation. These receptors lack a known antigen. Sequencing was performed with immunoSEQ multiplex PCR; in TCRdb, only in-frame clones are kept and a portion is missing. The table has 20,000 to 30,000 clones, 82% seen once. The sample consisted of unstimulated CD4+ T cells sorted from spleen or lymph node cells, taken before intestinal transplant. The receptors were sampled from a human donor who received an intestinal transplant.

The J gene is TRBJ2-2, the V gene TRBV2, with TRBD2 matching over 9 bases. The ends lost 8 bases at V and 6 bases at J; junction bases unmatched: 4. This CDR3 is built from 13 residues. Germline CDR1 SNHLY, CDR2 FYNNEI. The DNA for the CDR3 is TGTGCCAGCGCGGGACTAGCCGCCGGGGAGCTGTTTTTT. This sequence encodes CASAGLAAGELFF.

This clone was seen a handful of times. V gene TRBV7-3 combines with J gene TRBJ2-2; TRBD1 or TRBD2 may be the D gene (6 bases each). Germline V gives CDR1 SGHTA, CDR2 FQGTGA. V lost 5 bases, J lost 7 bases, and 11 bases lay in between. This CDR3 contains 13 residues. This CDR3 is CASSAGQGGELFF. In nucleotides, the CDR3 is TGTGCCAGCAGCGCGGGACAAGGCGGGGAGCTGTTTTTT. Drawing the rest from reference TRBV7-3 and TRBJ2-2, the complete variable domain is GAGVSQTPSNKVTEKGKYVELRCDPISGHTALYWYRQSLGQGPEFLIYFQGTGAADDSGLPNDRFFAVRPEGSVSTLKIQRTERGDSAVYLCASSAGQGGELFFGEGSRLTVL.

The rearrangement joins TRBV19 to TRBJ1-5; 11 bases fit TRBD1. This CDR3 has 17 residues. V gave up 5 bases and J gave up 0 bases; unmatched junction bases: 6. Germline CDR1 and CDR2: LNHDA and SQIVND (reference sequence). The CDR3 reads CASSRGQGVYSNQPQHF. CDR3 bases: TGTGCCAGTAGTCGGGGACAGGGGGTTTATAGCAATCAGCCCCAGCATTTT.